The 24 T cell receptor beta chains in this list originate from one sample, sequenced in a study of metastatic and nonmetastatic thyroid tumors. Using MiXCR, TCRdb re-called clones from the PCR reads. Of about 92,000 clones detected, about 16% appear once; the ten largest clones hold roughly 3.9%. Patients underwent thyroid surgery, and none had received any treatment before it. What was sequenced was blood. The receptors derive from a female donor with papillary thyroid cancer or a benign thyroid nodule (not recorded which). Some clones in this sample may be carry-over from other donors' samples.

The table lists this clone with a few counts. V and J are TRBV6-5 and TRBJ1-1; D unresolved. Germline V gene data show CDR1 as MNHEY and CDR2 as SVGAGI. The CDR3 has 13 amino acids. V lost 2 bases and J lost 9, with 13 bases in between. DNA of the CDR3: TGTGCCAGCAGTTACCCCCCCTGGCCACAAGCTTTCTTT. Protein: CASSYPPWPQAFF.

The rearrangement uses TRBV20-1 and TRBJ2-7; D is undetermined. Trimming left V 0 bases short and J 1 base short, with 10 bases between. Germline V gives CDR1 DFQATT, CDR2 SNEGSKA (reference sequence). This CDR3 has 14 residues. The CDR3 DNA reads TGCAGTGCTAGAGAGCCAGGAACATCCTACGAGCAGTACTTC. This sequence encodes CSAREPGTSYEQYF.

The table lists this clone with many counts. The J gene is TRBJ2-3, the V gene TRBV5-1; D is possibly TRBD2 (5 bases). The CDR3 has 14 amino acids. The ends were cut back, 7 bases at V and 5 bases at J, with 17 bases in the middle. Germline loops: CDR1 SGHRS, CDR2 YFSETQ. The CDR3 region is CASGSRWDGDTQYF. CDR3 sequence (DNA): TGCGCCAGCGGGAGCAGGTGGGATGGAGATACGCAGTATTTT.

There are many counts of this clone. This sequence joins TRBV7-9 and TRBJ1-4; no firm D call. The CDR3 is 13 amino acids. V was pared by 3 bases and J by 8 bases, with 10 bases between. Per germline, CDR1 SEHNR and CDR2 FQNEAQ (reference sequence). As DNA, the CDR3 is TGTGCCAGCAGCTTCCCGGGCAGCGAAAAACTGTTTTTT. Encoded protein: CASSFPGSEKLFF.

This clone was counted ten times or more. The chain is built from TRBV6-2 or TRBV6-3 and TRBJ2-7, with 8 bases identical to TRBD1. V dropped 5 bases and J dropped 5; count of bases not matched to a gene: 8. Germline V lookup: CDR1 MNHEY, CDR2 SVGEGT. The CDR3 is 14 amino acids. For the CDR3, the DNA is TGTGCCAGCAGTGGCCGCAGGGGGCCCGACGAGCAGTACTTC. Amino acids: CASSGRRGPDEQYF.

This clone was observed at least ten times. This CDR3 is also generated by other DNA sequences in the sample. The rearrangement joins TRBV7-3 to TRBJ2-5, with 12 bases fitting TRBD2. In germline, CDR1 is SGHTA, CDR2 FQGTGA. The CDR3 loop spans 16 amino acids. Trimming removed 0 bases from V and 4 bases from J; junction bases left unmatched: 3. As DNA, the CDR3 is TGTGCCAGCAGCTTAACCGCGGGACTAGCGGGAGAGACCCAGTACTTC. This translates into CASSLTAGLAGETQYF.

This chain links TRBV24-1 with TRBJ1-4; tentative D call: TRBD1 (5 bases). This CDR3 has 14 residues. Germline V gene sequence: CDR1 KGHDR, CDR2 SFDVKD. Trimming stripped 5 bases from V and 5 bases from J, with 11 bases between. CDR3 residues: CATSGTGQNEKLFF. In DNA, the CDR3 is TGTGCCACCAGTGGCACGGGGCAGAATGAAAAACTGTTTTTT.

This clone showed up many times. The V and J genes are TRBV19 and TRBJ2-1, with 7 bases aligning to TRBD1. The CDR3 is 14 amino acids. CDR1 and CDR2 from the germline V gene are LNHDA and SQIVND (reference sequence). V shed 9 bases and J 6 bases; nucleotides not matched to a gene: 11. The CDR3 protein is CASRLPGQSNEQFF. CDR3 in DNA: TGTGCCAGCAGATTACCGGGACAGAGCAATGAGCAGTTCTTC.

This clone was seen many times. The rearrangement links TRBV6-5 to TRBJ2-5; the D gene is possibly TRBD2 (5 bases). The V end was cut by 1 base, the J end by 2 bases, with 8 bases between. Germline V gene data show CDR1 as MNHEY and CDR2 as SVGAGI. The CDR3 extends over 14 amino acids. The CDR3 loop is CASSYYRGQETQYF. DNA for the CDR3: TGTGCCAGCAGTTACTACCGGGGACAAGAGACCCAGTACTTC.

J is TRBJ1-2 and V is TRBV5-1; D unresolved. V was clipped by 1 base and J by 6 bases, with 16 bases between them. CDR3 length equals 15 residues. Per germline, CDR1 SGHRS and CDR2 YFSETQ. The CDR3 loop reads CASSLRHRLQDGYTF. The CDR3 region has the DNA TGCGCCAGCAGCTTGAGACATCGGCTACAAGATGGCTACACCTTC. The full variable domain, completed using reference TRBV5-1 and TRBJ1-2, is KAGVTQTPRYLIKTRGQQVTLSCSPISGHRSVSWYQQTPGQGLQFLFEYFSETQRNKGNFPGRFSGRQFSNSRSEMNVSTLELGDSALYLCASSLRHRLQDGYTFGSGTRLTVV.

There are a few counts of this clone. The chain is built from TRBV27 and TRBJ2-7; maybe TRBD1 (5 bases). The CDR3 sequence is 16 residues long. Trimming took off 2 bases at V and 2 bases at J, with 16 bases between the two ends. The germline V gene encodes CDR1 MNHEY and CDR2 SMNVEV (reference sequence). CDR3 sequence: CASSLTRKGFAYEQYF. CDR3 in DNA: TGTGCCAGCAGTTTAACGCGGAAGGGGTTCGCCTACGAGCAGTACTTC.

The sample holds many counts of this clone. The chain couples TRBV10-3 to TRBJ1-2; no clear D. Per the germline V gene, CDR1 is ENHRY and CDR2 is SYGVKD. V was cut by 3 bases and J by 8 bases, with 4 bases left in between. The CDR3 has 10 amino acids. CDR3 amino acids: CAISDVGYTF. CDR3 nucleotides: TGTGCCATCAGTGACGTCGGCTACACCTTC.

This clone appeared many times. V is TRBV28 and J is TRBJ2-3; no firm D call. From germline, CDR1 is MDHEN and CDR2 SYDVKM. This CDR3 comprises 14 residues. The ends were cut back, 5 bases at V and 6 bases at J, with 15 bases in the middle. As DNA, the CDR3 is TGTGCCAGCAGTGACTCCCTTAATGCTGATACGCAGTATTTT. Amino acids: CASSDSLNADTQYF.

This clone occurred many times. The chain uses TRBV20-1 and TRBJ1-4, with 9 positions matching TRBD1. Unmatched junction bases numbered 7, after V lost 3 bases and J lost 8 bases. The germline V gene has CDR1 DFQATT and CDR2 SNEGSKA (reference sequence). CDR3 length: 14 amino acids. The CDR3 here is CSARNGQGNEKLFF. DNA of the CDR3: TGCAGTGCTAGGAACGGACAGGGGAACGAAAAACTGTTTTTT.

This clone has a count of ten or more. The chain uses TRBV18 and TRBJ1-4; tentative D call: TRBD1 (6 bases). CDR3 length equals 16 residues. CDR1 is KGHSH and CDR2 is LQKENI in the germline V gene. Trimming took off 6 bases at V and 5 bases at J, with 19 bases between the two ends. CDR3 bases: TGTGCCAGCTCTCTGAACAGGGTTGGCTCCAATGAAAAACTGTTTTTT. It encodes CASSLNRVGSNEKLFF.

The table lists this clone with many counts. Possible read error: a much larger clone is one base away. The V gene is TRBV19, the J gene TRBJ2-7; tentatively, D is TRBD1 or TRBD2 (5 bases each). The CDR3 has 15 amino acids. Germline V gene lookup returns CDR1 LNHDA and CDR2 SQIVND (reference sequence). The ends were cut back, 6 bases at V and 3 bases at J, with 18 bases in the middle. CDR3 region: CASRPSGSEGYEQYF. The DNA for the CDR3 is TGTGCCAGTAGACCTTCAGGGAGCGAAGGCTACGAGCAGTACTTC.

On this clone itself: A read error may explain this, as a much larger clone is one base away. This sample includes further DNA sequences coding for the same CDR3. The rearrangement joins TRBV10-2 to TRBJ2-3; D is uncertain. Germline loops: CDR1 WSHSY, CDR2 SAAADI. The CDR3 covers 14 residues. The DNA of the CDR3 is TGCGCCAGTAGTGATCGGCCTAGGACAGATACGCAGTATTTT. Amino acid sequence: CASSDRPRTDTQYF.

This clone was detected ten times or more. V is TRBV7-8 and J is TRBJ2-7, with 8 bases aligning to TRBD1. The CDR3 sequence is 14 residues long. Trimming removed 4 bases from V and 3 bases from J; junction bases left unmatched: 5. From germline, CDR1 is SGHVS and CDR2 FQNEAQ. Here the CDR3 reads CASSYPGTGYEQYF. CDR3 in DNA: TGTGCCAGCAGCTACCCCGGGACAGGCTACGAGCAGTACTTC.

This clone occurred many times. This sequence joins TRBV6-1 and TRBJ2-1, with 7 bases identical to TRBD1. The CDR3 is 15 residues long. The V and J ends lost 4 bases and 6 bases, in that order; junction bases with no gene match: 9. The germline gives CDR1 MNHNS, CDR2 SASEGT. In DNA, the CDR3 is TGTGCCAGCAGTGTGGTACAGGGGATGGTCAATGAGCAGTTCTTC. Its translation is CASSVVQGMVNEQFF.

This clone was observed many times. This rearrangement joins TRBV19 to TRBJ2-5; 8 nucleotides match TRBD1. The V segment lost 0 bases and the J segment 7 bases; nucleotides outside the gene matches: 4. Germline values: CDR1 LNHDA, CDR2 SQIVND (reference sequence). The CDR3 spans 14 residues. The CDR3 DNA reads TGTGCCAGTAGTATAGACGCCGGACAGGGGACCCAGTACTTC. Residues: CASSIDAGQGTQYF. Full variable domain (outside the CDR3, taken from reference TRBV19 and TRBJ2-5): DGGITQSPKYLFRKEGQNVTLSCEQNLNHDAMYWYRQDPGQGLRLIYYSQIVNDFQKGDIAEGYSVSREKKESFPLTVTSAQKNPTAFYLCASSIDAGQGTQYFGPGTRLLVL.

In regard to this clone: A much larger clone lies a single base off, so this may be a read error. V usage is TRBV11-3 and J usage is TRBJ2-2; TRBD1 is a possible D gene (6 bases). This CDR3 contains 14 residues. The germline V gene encodes CDR1 SGHNT and CDR2 YENEEA. The CDR3 DNA follows: TGTGCCAGCAGCTTAGAGGGGGCCACCGTGGAGCTGTTTTTT. This codes for CASSLEGATVELFF.

In this sample, this clone turned up many times. The V gene is TRBV9, the J gene TRBJ1-1; the match to TRBD1 covers 8 bases. This CDR3 is built from 14 residues. Germline V gene lookup returns CDR1 SGDLS and CDR2 YYNGEE. Trimming took 3 bases from V and 3 from J; bases not matched to a gene: 4. The CDR3 nucleotides are TGTGCCAGCAGCGCACGACAGGGGCACACTGAAGCTTTCTTT. It codes for CASSARQGHTEAFF.

This clone was detected ten times or more. V and J are TRBV6-5 and TRBJ2-7, with D uncertain. Between the trimmed V and J ends, which lost 2 bases and 3 bases, there was a span of 11 bases. The germline CDR1 and CDR2 sequences are MNHEY and SVGAGI. The length of the CDR3 is 14 residues. The CDR3 coding sequence is TGTGCCAGCAGTTACAACGTGCCCTACTACGAGCAGTACTTC. Protein sequence: CASSYNVPYYEQYF.

This clone occurred a few times. The V and J genes are TRBV14 and TRBJ1-2; D possibly corresponds to TRBD1 (6 bases). Trimming took 0 bases from V and 5 from J, leaving 13 bases between them. This CDR3 is 15 amino acids long. Germline values: CDR1 SGHDN, CDR2 FVKESK. The CDR3 nucleotides are TGTGCCAGCAGCCAAGATCTCAGGGGAACATATGGCTACACCTTC. It yields the protein CASSQDLRGTYGYTF.